One and the same sample provided the 21 T cell receptor beta chains below, sequenced in a study of shared clonotypes between healthy human individuals. TCRdb keeps only in-frame clones here, not all; method: immunoSEQ multiplex PCR. The data hold more than 1.2 million clones, with just under 99% observed a single time. Sequenced input: naive CD4+ T cells sorted from blood. Indicated subset: CD45RA+ positively selected. These receptors came from a man aged 25-45 years in good health.

V is TRBV5-1 and J is TRBJ2-7; D perhaps matches TRBD2 (6 bases). The germline V gene encodes CDR1 SGHRS and CDR2 YFSETQ. V dropped 3 bases and J dropped 3 bases, with 10 bases sitting between them. The CDR3 has 13 residues. The CDR3 is CASSSAGLYEQYF. The DNA of the CDR3 is TGCGCCAGCAGCTCGGCGGGGCTCTACGAGCAGTACTTC.

The rearrangement links TRBV5-1 to TRBJ1-1, with TRBD1 identical over 7 bases. V shed 6 bases and J 0 bases; nucleotides not matched to a gene: 5. The V gene's germline CDR1 is SGHRS and CDR2 YFSETQ. CDR3 size: 14 residues. This CDR3 is CASKTGRLNTEAFF. The CDR3 DNA reads as TGCGCCAGCAAGACAGGGCGATTGAACACTGAAGCTTTCTTT.

The genes are TRBV9 and TRBJ2-1; 10 bases are shared with TRBD2. This CDR3 region has 18 residues. Losses at the gene ends were 4 bases for V and 9 bases for J; bases not matched to a gene: 19. From germline, CDR1 is SGDLS and CDR2 YYNGEE. Written as DNA, the CDR3 is TGTGCCAGCAGCCCGAGTCCCCGGCCTAGCGGGAGTGACGGTGAGCAGTTCTTC. It encodes CASSPSPRPSGSDGEQFF.

The chain recombines TRBV5-4 with TRBJ1-2, with TRBD1 matching 7 bases. This CDR3 spans 16 amino acids. Germline CDR1 SGHNT, CDR2 YYREEE (reference sequence). The junction had 16 bases not matched to a gene; V was cut back by 4 bases and J by 7 bases. The CDR3 here is CASSPPQGTGVTGYTF. Here the CDR3 DNA reads TGTGCCAGCAGCCCGCCACAGGGGACTGGGGTCACTGGCTACACCTTC.

The chain is built from TRBV5-1 and TRBJ2-7; D remains unclear. Germline CDR1 and CDR2: SGHRS and YFSETQ. This CDR3 comprises 13 residues. Between the trimmed V and J ends, which lost 4 bases and 2 bases, there was a span of 10 bases. This chain's CDR3 is CASSGTWAYEQYF. CDR3 coding DNA: TGCGCCAGCAGCGGTACTTGGGCCTACGAGCAGTACTTC.

The chain links TRBV20-1 to TRBJ2-3; D remains unclear. CDR1 and CDR2 (germline): DFQATT, SNEGSKA (reference sequence). Between the trimmed V and J ends, which lost 2 bases and 0 bases, there was a span of 0 bases. The CDR3 loop spans 11 amino acids. CDR3 loop: CSARSTDTQYF. The CDR3 DNA sequence: TGCAGTGCTAGAAGCACAGATACGCAGTATTTT.

The chain has TRBV2 and TRBJ2-2, with 11 bases lining up with TRBD2. The junction had 5 bases not matched to a gene; V was cut back by 8 bases and J by 3 bases. The CDR3 loop spans 15 amino acids. Germline CDR1 SNHLY, CDR2 FYNNEI. The CDR3 nucleotides read TGTGCCAGCGATAGCGGGAGGGTCGACACCGGGGAGCTGTTTTTT. Its translation is CASDSGRVDTGELFF.

V gene TRBV10-3 combines with J gene TRBJ2-7; D possibly corresponds to TRBD1 (5 bases). There are 13 residues in the CDR3. The germline V gene has CDR1 ENHRY and CDR2 SYGVKD. V dropped 7 bases and J dropped 2 bases, with 12 bases sitting between them. The CDR3 region is CAIMGQATYEQYF. The CDR3 DNA is TGTGCCATCATGGGGCAGGCCACCTACGAGCAGTACTTC.

The J gene is TRBJ2-7, the V gene TRBV4-2; the match to TRBD2 covers 14 bases. The CDR3 extends over 16 amino acids. Germline V gene sequence: CDR1 LGHNA, CDR2 YNFKEQ. Losses at the gene ends were 7 bases for V and 3 bases for J; bases not matched to a gene: 8. The CDR3 DNA reads TGTGCCAGCACCTCGGGGACTAGCGGGAGCCACTACGAGCAGTACTTC. It specifies CASTSGTSGSHYEQYF.

The rearrangement uses TRBV4-3 and TRBJ2-2; TRBD1 is a possible D gene (6 bases). This CDR3 contains 14 residues. Germline-derived CDR1 and CDR2 are LGHNA and YSLEER. Trimming shortened V by 6 bases and J by 6 bases, and 14 bases separated the two germline ends. CDR3 amino acids: CASSHSGAAGELFF. CDR3 in DNA: TGCGCCAGCAGTCATTCAGGGGCGGCCGGGGAGCTGTTTTTT.

The chain joins TRBV4-1 to TRBJ2-7; TRBD2 might be the D (7 bases). Between the trimmed V and J ends, which lost 0 bases and 0 bases, there was a span of 12 bases. CDR1 is MGHRA and CDR2 is YSYEKL in the germline V gene. CDR3 length equals 16 residues. The CDR3 sequence: CASSQDRGAYSYEQYF. CDR3 DNA: TGCGCCAGCAGCCAAGACCGGGGGGCTTACTCCTACGAGCAGTACTTC.

The chain recombines TRBV27 with TRBJ1-4; D is unresolved. The CDR3 sequence is 15 residues long. The germline CDR1 and CDR2 sequences are MNHEY and SMNVEV (reference sequence). V was trimmed by 6 bases and J by 3 bases, leaving 14 bases between them. The CDR3 region has the DNA TGTGCCAGCAGGATTATTGACACACCTAATGAAAAACTGTTTTTT. This gives the protein CASRIIDTPNEKLFF.

The chain links TRBV28 to TRBJ2-1, with a possible D match to TRBD2 (5 bases). V was cut by 6 bases and J by 2 bases, with 14 bases left in between. CDR3 size: 15 residues. The germline CDR1 and CDR2 sequences are MDHEN and SYDVKM. The CDR3 DNA reads TGTGCCAGCAGCGGACCGAGCGGAGCCTACAATGAGCAGTTCTTC. Translating it yields CASSGPSGAYNEQFF.

The table lists this clone with a count of one. The chain has TRBV5-8 and TRBJ2-4, with D possibly being TRBD2 (6 bases). The germline CDR1 and CDR2 sequences are SGHTS and YDEGEE. The ends were cut back, 2 bases at V and 6 bases at J, with 15 bases in the middle. The CDR3 sequence is 15 residues long. The CDR3 sequence is CASSLGGMLGNIQYF. DNA of the CDR3: TGTGCCAGCAGCTTAGGAGGGATGCTAGGAAACATTCAGTACTTC. Full variable domain (rest looked up from reference TRBV5-8 and TRBJ2-4): EAGVTQSPTHLIKTRGQQATLRCSPISGHTSVYWYQQALGLGLQFLLWYDEGEERNRGNFPPRFSGRQFPNYSSELNVNALELEDSALYLCASSLGGMLGNIQYFGAGTRLSVL.

This chain links TRBV5-4 with TRBJ2-2; no clear D. V was trimmed by 4 bases and J by 0 bases, leaving 13 bases between them. Germline V lookup: CDR1 SGHNT, CDR2 YYREEE (reference sequence). The CDR3 has 16 amino acids. The CDR3 spells CASSTEHSSNTGELFF. DNA for the CDR3: TGTGCCAGCAGCACCGAGCATTCCTCGAACACCGGGGAGCTGTTTTTT.

In regard to this clone: The same CDR3 can be traced to other DNA sequences in this sample. This rearrangement joins TRBV9 to TRBJ2-7; D gene uncertain. CDR1 SGDLS and CDR2 YYNGEE come from the germline V gene. CDR3 size: 13 residues. V lost 0 bases to trimming and J lost 2 bases, with 6 bases between them. CDR3 DNA: TGTGCCAGCAGCGTAGGGTCTGCCTACGAGCAGTACTTC. Amino acids: CASSVGSAYEQYF.

The chain carries TRBV19 and TRBJ2-7, with D possibly being TRBD1 (6 bases). The CDR3 contains 15 residues. V was cut by 4 bases and J by 3 bases, with 16 bases left in between. Germline V lookup: CDR1 LNHDA, CDR2 SQIVND (reference sequence). The CDR3 region is CASSTAQGKIYEQYF. CDR3 nucleotides: TGTGCCAGTAGTACCGCACAGGGAAAAATCTACGAGCAGTACTTC. The entire variable domain, with the rest obtained from reference TRBV19 and TRBJ2-7, is as follows: DGGITQSPKYLFRKEGQNVTLSCEQNLNHDAMYWYRQDPGQGLRLIYYSQIVNDFQKGDIAEGYSVSREKKESFPLTVTSAQKNPTAFYLCASSTAQGKIYEQYFGPGTRLTVT.

The V and J genes are TRBV6-5 and TRBJ2-4; either TRBD1 or TRBD2 may fit D (7 bases each). V lost 2 bases, J lost 8 bases, and 13 bases lay in between. CDR1 and CDR2 from the germline V gene are MNHEY and SVGAGI. The CDR3 extends over 14 amino acids. This CDR3 is CASSYREGADIQYF. As DNA, the CDR3 is TGTGCCAGCAGTTACAGGGAGGGGGCGGACATTCAGTACTTC.

This clone was observed once. The chain employs TRBV5-1 and TRBJ2-2; 12 positions match TRBD2. The germline CDR1 and CDR2 sequences are SGHRS and YFSETQ. The CDR3 extends over 18 amino acids. V shed 0 bases, J shed 5 bases, and the junction held 8 bases outside the gene matches. CDR3 DNA: TGCGCCAGCAGCTTGGCCAAACTAGCGGGAGGCATGACCGGGGAGCTGTTTTTT. As protein: CASSLAKLAGGMTGELFF.

V and J are TRBV6-4 and TRBJ1-3; 7 positions agree with TRBD1. Per germline, CDR1 MRHNA and CDR2 SNTAGT. V trimming: 5 bases; J trimming: 0 bases; junction bases outside the gene matches: 1. CDR3 length equals 14 residues. The CDR3 region has the DNA TGTGCCAGCAGTACAGGGGTCTCTGGAAACACCATATATTTT. Amino acid sequence: CASSTGVSGNTIYF.

This chain links TRBV29-1 with TRBJ2-3; possible D gene TRBD1, 6 bases. The CDR3 loop spans 13 amino acids. Germline V gene sequence: CDR1 SQVTM, CDR2 ANQGSEA. V was shortened by 5 bases and J by 1 base, with 10 bases between the two germline ends. The CDR3 bases are TGCAGCGTTACAGGGTTAGGCACAGATACGCAGTATTTT. This encodes CSVTGLGTDTQYF.